This TCR beta chain was identified in a study of response to subunit inactivated influenza vaccine. TCRdb reprocessed the RT-PCR reads via MiXCR and lists one record per CDR3 protein. The table has just under 550,000 distinct CDR3 sequences, 20% to 25% seen once. This clonotype was observed a handful of times. The CDR3 spans 13 residues. Trimming cost V 4 bases and J 5 bases, with 11 bases left between them. Germline lookup yields CDR1 SGHTS and CDR2 YDEGEE. The same data also went into a second study, on T cells expressing NK-cell markers. That source reports: For TCR beta, cDNA was produced by 5'RACE template switching with UMIs. Repertoire data for TCR beta were derived from sorted T cells (CD3+CD56+NKG2C+, CD3+CD56+NKG2C- and CD3+CD56-NKG2C+). Expanded clones of NKG2C+ T cells had an unclear HCMV specificity.

The sequence derives from a man between 45 and 60 years old who received an inactivated influenza vaccine. The rearrangement links TRBV5-8 to TRBJ2-3; no firm D call. Material: CD4+ T cells sorted from PBMCs, obtained roughly 13 days after vaccination. Here the CDR3 reads CASSPRRQDTQYF. The CDR3 DNA follows: TGTGCCAGCAGCCCCCGTCGCCAAGATACGCAGTATTTT.